This TCR beta chain originates from a study of CXCR3-negative and CXCR3-positive naive CD8 T cells. With respect to this clonotype: No antigen is known for it.

The CDR3 length is 14 residues. Germline-derived CDR1 and CDR2 are SQVTM and ANQGSEA. General study points: Researchers reported similar TRBV-TRBJ usage in naive CXCR3-negative and CXCR3-positive cells, though memory differed. Both naive subsets showed comparably high diversity, and memory CD8+ cells showed much lower diversity. CXCR3-negative naive cells had less hydrophobic TRB CDR3s than did CXCR3-positive naive cells.

UMI-labeled TRB cDNA libraries were prepared by 5' RACE. TCRdb re-analyzed the 5' RACE reads; it lists each CDR3 protein once, without DNA. The sample's table shows 35,000 to 45,000 distinct CDR3 sequences. The receptor was isolated from a human donor in good health. Some clones in this sample may be carry-over from other donors' samples. The sequencing input was naive CXCR3- CD8+ T cells from blood. Subset specified: CD45RO-CCR7+CD27+CD95- naive CD8+ T cells lacking CXCR3 (TNR3-). The rearrangement uses TRBV29-1 and TRBJ2-1; absent DNA, TCRdb's TRBD1 call cannot be checked. CDR3: CSVDFGQTGNEQFF.